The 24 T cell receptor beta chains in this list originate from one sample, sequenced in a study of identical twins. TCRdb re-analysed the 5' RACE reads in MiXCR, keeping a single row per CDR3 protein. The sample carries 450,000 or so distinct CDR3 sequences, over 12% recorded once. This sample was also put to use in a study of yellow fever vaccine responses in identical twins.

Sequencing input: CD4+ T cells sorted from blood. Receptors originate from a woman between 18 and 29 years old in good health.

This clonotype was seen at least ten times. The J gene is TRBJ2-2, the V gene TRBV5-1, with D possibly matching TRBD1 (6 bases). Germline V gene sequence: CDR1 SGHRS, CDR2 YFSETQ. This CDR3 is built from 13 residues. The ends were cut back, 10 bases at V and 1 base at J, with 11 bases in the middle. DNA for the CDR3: TGCGCCGCCCGGGACAAGAACACCGGGGAGCTGTTTTTT. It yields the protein CAARDKNTGELFF. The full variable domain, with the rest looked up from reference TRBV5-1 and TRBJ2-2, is KAGVTQTPRYLIKTRGQQVTLSCSPISGHRSVSWYQQTPGQGLQFLFEYFSETQRNKGNFPGRFSGRQFSNSRSEMNVSTLELGDSALYLCAARDKNTGELFFGEGSRLTVL.

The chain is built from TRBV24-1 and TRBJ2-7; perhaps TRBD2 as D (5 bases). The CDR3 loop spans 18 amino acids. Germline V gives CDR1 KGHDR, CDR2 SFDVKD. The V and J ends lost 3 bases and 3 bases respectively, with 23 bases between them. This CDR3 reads CATSDPTGSSGANYEQYF. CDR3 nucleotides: TGTGCCACCAGTGATCCGACGGGATCCTCTGGAGCGAACTACGAGCAGTACTTC.

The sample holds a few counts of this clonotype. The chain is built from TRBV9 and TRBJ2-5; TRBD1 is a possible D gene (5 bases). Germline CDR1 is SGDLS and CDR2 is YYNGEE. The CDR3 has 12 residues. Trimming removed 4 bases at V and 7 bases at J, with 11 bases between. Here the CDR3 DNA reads TGTGCCAGCAGCTCGCCCCAGGGGACCCAGTACTTC. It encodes CASSSPQGTQYF. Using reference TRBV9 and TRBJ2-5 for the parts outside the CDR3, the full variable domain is DSGVTQTPKHLITATGQRVTLRCSPRSGDLSVYWYQQSLDQGLQFLIQYYNGEERAKGNILERFSAQQFPDLHSELNLSSLELGDSALYFCASSSPQGTQYFGPGTRLLVL.

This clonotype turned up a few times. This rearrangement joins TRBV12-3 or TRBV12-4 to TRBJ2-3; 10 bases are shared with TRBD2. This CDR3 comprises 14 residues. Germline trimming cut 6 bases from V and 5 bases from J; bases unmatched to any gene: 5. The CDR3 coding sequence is TGTGCCAGCAGAATAAGCGGGAGGGGAGATACGCAGTATTTT. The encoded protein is CASRISGRGDTQYF.

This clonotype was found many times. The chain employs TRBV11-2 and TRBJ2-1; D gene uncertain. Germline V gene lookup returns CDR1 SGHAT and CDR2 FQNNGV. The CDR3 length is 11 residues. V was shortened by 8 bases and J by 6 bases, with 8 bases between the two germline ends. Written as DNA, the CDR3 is TGTGCCAGCCGCCTTGGCAATGAGCAGTTCTTC. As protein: CASRLGNEQFF.

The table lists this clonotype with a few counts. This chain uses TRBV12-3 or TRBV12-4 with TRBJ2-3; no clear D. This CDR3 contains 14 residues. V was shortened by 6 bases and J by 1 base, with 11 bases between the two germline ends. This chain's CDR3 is CASSHLVGTDTQYF. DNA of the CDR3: TGTGCCAGCAGCCATTTGGTAGGCACAGATACGCAGTATTTT.

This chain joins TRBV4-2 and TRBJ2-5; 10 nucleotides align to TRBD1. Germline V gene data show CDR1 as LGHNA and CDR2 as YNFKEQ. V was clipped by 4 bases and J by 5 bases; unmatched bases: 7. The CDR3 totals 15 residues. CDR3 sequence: CASSLGPGQGETQYF. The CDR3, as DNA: TGTGCCAGCAGCCTCGGCCCGGGACAGGGGGAGACCCAGTACTTC.

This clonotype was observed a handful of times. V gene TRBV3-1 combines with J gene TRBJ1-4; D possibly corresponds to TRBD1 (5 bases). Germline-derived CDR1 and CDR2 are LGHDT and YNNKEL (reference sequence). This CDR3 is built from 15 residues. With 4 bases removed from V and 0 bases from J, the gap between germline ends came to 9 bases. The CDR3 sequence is CASSRQLATNEKLFF. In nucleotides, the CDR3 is TGTGCCAGCAGCCGACAGCTTGCAACTAATGAAAAACTGTTTTTT.

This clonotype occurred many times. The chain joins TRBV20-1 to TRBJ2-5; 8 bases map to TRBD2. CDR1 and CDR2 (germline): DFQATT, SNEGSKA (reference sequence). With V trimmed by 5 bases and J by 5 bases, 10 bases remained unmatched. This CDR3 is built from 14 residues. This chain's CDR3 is CSAGIGGAVETQYF. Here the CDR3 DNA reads TGCAGTGCTGGAATCGGGGGGGCCGTCGAGACCCAGTACTTC.

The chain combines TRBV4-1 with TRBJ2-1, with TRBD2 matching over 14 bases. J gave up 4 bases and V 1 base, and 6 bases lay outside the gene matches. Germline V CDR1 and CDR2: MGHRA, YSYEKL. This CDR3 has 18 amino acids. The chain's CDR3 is CASSQGLTSGGEYNEQFF. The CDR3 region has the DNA TGCGCCAGCAGCCAAGGACTGACTAGCGGGGGGGAATACAATGAGCAGTTCTTC.

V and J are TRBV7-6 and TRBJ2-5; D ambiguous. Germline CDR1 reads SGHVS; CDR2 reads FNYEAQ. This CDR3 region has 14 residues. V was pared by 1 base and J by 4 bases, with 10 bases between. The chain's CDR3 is CASSLGSHGETQYF. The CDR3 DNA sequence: TGTGCCAGCAGCTTAGGATCGCACGGAGAGACCCAGTACTTC. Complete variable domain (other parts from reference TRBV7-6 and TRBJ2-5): GAGVSQSPRYKVTKRGQDVALRCDPISGHVSLYWYRQALGQGPEFLTYFNYEAQQDKSGLPNDRFSAERPEGSISTLTIQRTEQRDSAMYRCASSLGSHGETQYFGPGTRLLVL.

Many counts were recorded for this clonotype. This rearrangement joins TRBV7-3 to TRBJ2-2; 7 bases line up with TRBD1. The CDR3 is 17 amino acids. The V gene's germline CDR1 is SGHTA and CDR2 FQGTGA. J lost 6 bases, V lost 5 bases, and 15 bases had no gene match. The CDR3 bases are TGTGCCAGCAGCCCCCGGGGCTGGCAGGGGACAGCCGGGGAGCTGTTTTTT. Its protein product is CASSPRGWQGTAGELFF.

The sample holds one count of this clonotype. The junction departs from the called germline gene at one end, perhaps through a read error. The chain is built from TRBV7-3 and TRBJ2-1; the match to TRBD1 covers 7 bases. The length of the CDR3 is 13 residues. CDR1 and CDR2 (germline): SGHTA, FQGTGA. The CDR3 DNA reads TGTGCCGGCAGCTTCGACAGGGACAATGAGCAGTTCTTC. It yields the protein CAGSFDRDNEQFF. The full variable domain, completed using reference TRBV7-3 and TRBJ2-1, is GAGVSQTPSNKVTEKGKYVELRCDPISGHTALYWYRQSLGQGPEFLIYFQGTGAADDSGLPNDRFFAVRPEGSVSTLKIQRTERGDSAVYLCAGSFDRDNEQFFGPGTRLTVL.

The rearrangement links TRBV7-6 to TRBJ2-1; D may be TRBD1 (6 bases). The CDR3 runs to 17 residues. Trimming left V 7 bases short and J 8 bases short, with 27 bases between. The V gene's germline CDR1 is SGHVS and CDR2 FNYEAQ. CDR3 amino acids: CASTPLSGMRPGDEQFF. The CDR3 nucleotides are TGTGCCAGCACCCCCTTATCGGGAATGAGGCCAGGGGATGAGCAGTTCTTC.

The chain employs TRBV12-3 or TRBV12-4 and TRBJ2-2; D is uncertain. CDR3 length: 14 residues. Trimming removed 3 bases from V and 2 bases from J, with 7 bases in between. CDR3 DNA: TGTGCCAGCAGTTTTCTATCTAACACCGGGGAGCTGTTTTTT. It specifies CASSFLSNTGELFF.

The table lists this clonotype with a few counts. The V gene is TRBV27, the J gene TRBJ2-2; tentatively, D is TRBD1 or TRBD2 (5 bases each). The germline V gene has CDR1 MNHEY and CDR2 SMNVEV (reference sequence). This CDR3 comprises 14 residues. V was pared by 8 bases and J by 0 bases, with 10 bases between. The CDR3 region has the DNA TGTGCCAGCCGGGGCTACACGAACACCGGGGAGCTGTTTTTT. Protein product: CASRGYTNTGELFF.

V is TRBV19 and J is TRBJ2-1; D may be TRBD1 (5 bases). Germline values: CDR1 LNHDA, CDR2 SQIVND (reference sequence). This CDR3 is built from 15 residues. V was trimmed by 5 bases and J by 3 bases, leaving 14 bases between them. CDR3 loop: CASSDIPTVYNEQFF. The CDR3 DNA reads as TGTGCCAGTAGTGACATCCCGACAGTCTACAATGAGCAGTTCTTC.

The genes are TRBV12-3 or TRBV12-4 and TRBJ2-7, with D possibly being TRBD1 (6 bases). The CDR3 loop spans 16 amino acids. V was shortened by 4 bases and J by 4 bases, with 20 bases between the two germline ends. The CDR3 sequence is CASSSPPGTNHYEQYF. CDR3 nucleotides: TGTGCCAGCAGTTCACCACCCGGGACAAACCATTACGAGCAGTACTTC.

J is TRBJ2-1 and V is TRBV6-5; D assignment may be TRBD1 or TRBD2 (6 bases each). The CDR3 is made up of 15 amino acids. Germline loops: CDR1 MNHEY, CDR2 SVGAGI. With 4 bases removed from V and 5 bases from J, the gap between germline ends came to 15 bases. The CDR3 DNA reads TGTGCCAGCAGTTGGCGGGACACGCCAAACAATGAGCAGTTCTTC. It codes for CASSWRDTPNNEQFF.

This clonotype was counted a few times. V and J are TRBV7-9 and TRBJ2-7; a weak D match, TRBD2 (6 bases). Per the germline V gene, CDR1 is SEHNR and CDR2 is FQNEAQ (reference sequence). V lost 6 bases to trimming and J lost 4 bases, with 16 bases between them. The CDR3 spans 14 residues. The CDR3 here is CASSHAGSTYEQYF. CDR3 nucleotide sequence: TGTGCCAGCAGTCATGCCGGGAGTACATACGAGCAGTACTTC.

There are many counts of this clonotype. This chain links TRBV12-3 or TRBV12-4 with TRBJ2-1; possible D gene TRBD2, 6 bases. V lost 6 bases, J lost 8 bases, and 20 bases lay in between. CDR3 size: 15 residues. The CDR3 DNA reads TGTGCCAGCAGGCACCGGGACTCGCCCCTCCATGAGCAGTTCTTC. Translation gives CASRHRDSPLHEQFF.

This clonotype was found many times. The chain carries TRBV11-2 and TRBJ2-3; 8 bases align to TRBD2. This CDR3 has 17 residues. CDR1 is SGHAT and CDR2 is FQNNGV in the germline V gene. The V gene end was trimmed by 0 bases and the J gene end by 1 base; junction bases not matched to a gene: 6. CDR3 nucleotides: TGTGCCAGCAGCTTAGATTATACTAGCGGAGGCACAGATACGCAGTATTTT. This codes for CASSLDYTSGGTDTQYF.

CDR3 sequence reads: CASSSGTGAQGTQYF. In DNA form, the CDR3 reads TGTGCCAGCAGTTCCGGGACAGGGGCCCAGGGTACGCAGTATTTT. The chain joins TRBV28 to TRBJ2-3, with 10 bases aligning to TRBD1. Losses at the gene ends were 4 bases for V and 8 bases for J; bases not matched to a gene: 9. Germline lookup yields CDR1 MDHEN and CDR2 SYDVKM. This CDR3 comprises 15 residues.

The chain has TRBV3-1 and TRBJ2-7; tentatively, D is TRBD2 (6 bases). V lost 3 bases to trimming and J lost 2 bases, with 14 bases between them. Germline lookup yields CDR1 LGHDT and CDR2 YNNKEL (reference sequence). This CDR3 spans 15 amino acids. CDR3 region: CASSQVSGSPYEQYF. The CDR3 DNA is TGTGCCAGCAGCCAGGTTAGCGGATCCCCCTACGAGCAGTACTTC.